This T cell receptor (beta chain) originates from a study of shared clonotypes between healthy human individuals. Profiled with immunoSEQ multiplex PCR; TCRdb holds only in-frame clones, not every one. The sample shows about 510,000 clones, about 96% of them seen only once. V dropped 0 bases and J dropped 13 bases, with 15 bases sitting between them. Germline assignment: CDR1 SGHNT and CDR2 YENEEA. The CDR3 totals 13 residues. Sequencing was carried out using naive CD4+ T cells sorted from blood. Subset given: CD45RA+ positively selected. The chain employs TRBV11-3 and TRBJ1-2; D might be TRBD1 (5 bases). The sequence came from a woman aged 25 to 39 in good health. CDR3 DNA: TGTGCCAGCAGCTTAGATCTAGAAGGGGTTCTCACCTTC. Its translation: CASSLDLEGVLTF.